This T cell receptor beta chain was sequenced for a study of T-cell reconstitution after alpha-beta-depleted transplantation in children. By share, this clonotype ranks as medium-sized (0.01 to 0.1%). Its antigen is still unknown. This sample's TCRbeta library carried unique molecular identifier barcodes. TCRdb re-analysed the PCR reads in MiXCR, keeping a single row per CDR3 protein. The sample lists 15,000 to 20,000 distinct CDR3 sequences; approximately 5.1% were seen once. With 5 bases removed from V and 6 bases from J, the gap between germline ends came to 12 bases. CDR3 length equals 13 residues. The study's findings and limits: Several hundred expanded graft clones reportedly gave rise to the alpha-beta T cells present about two months after transplant. After one year, T-cell counts and TCRbeta diversity mostly came from new T cells.

This chain connects TRBV12-3 or TRBV12-4 to TRBJ2-3, with D unresolved. This clonotype was sampled from a boy aged 10-17 years with acute lymphoblastic leukemia, due to receive a stem cell transplant. The sample here was PBMCs, taken before TCRalphabeta/CD19-depleted stem cell transplant. As DNA, the CDR3 is TGTGCCAGCAGTCACATACTGGCGGATACGCAGTATTTT. Translated, it gives CASSHILADTQYF.